What follows are 10 T cell receptor beta chains derived from one specimen sequenced in a study of cytomegalovirus exposure and HLA in healthy donors. The method was immunoSEQ multiplex PCR; TCRdb's version includes in-frame clones alone and lacks a portion of them. The table records tens of thousands of clones, over 85% of them present only once. The specimen was PBMCs. These receptors came from a woman aged 25 to 39 in good health and CMV-seronegative.

The chain employs TRBV6-6 and TRBJ2-1; 12 nucleotides line up with TRBD2. Germline V gene lookup returns CDR1 MNHNY and CDR2 SVGAGI (reference sequence). The CDR3 sequence is 16 residues long. Trimming removed 1 base from V and 9 bases from J; junction bases left unmatched: 7. As DNA, the CDR3 is TGTGCCAGCAGTTACTTACTAGCGGGGGGCCTTGGTGAGCAGTTCTTC. As protein: CASSYLLAGGLGEQFF.

The CDR3 spells CASSVRGRTEAFF. The CDR3 nucleotides read TGTGCCAGCAGTGTTAGGGGGCGGACTGAAGCTTTCTTT. The chain joins TRBV25-1 to TRBJ1-1; 7 bases map to TRBD1. The CDR3 loop spans 13 amino acids. Losses at the gene ends were 4 bases for V and 5 bases for J; bases not matched to a gene: 4. Germline CDR1 is MGHDK and CDR2 is SYGVNS.

CDR3 sequence: CASSYSSGESYEQYF. CDR3 nucleotide sequence: TGTGCCAGCAGTTACTCTTCGGGTGAGTCCTACGAGCAGTACTTC. V gene TRBV6-5 combines with J gene TRBJ2-7; D not certain. The CDR3 extends over 15 amino acids. Trimming pared 0 bases from V and 1 base from J, leaving 10 bases between. Germline V gene data show CDR1 as MNHEY and CDR2 as SVGAGI.

The chain combines TRBV19 with TRBJ2-7; D perhaps matches TRBD2 (6 bases). This CDR3 has 14 amino acids. Trimming shortened V by 0 bases and J by 5 bases, and 11 bases separated the two germline ends. Germline values: CDR1 LNHDA, CDR2 SQIVND (reference sequence). CDR3 protein: CASSIDIRGNEQYF. DNA of the CDR3: TGTGCCAGTAGTATAGATATTCGGGGGAACGAGCAGTACTTC.

The V call is TRBV11-3, the J call TRBJ2-1, with D possibly being TRBD1 (6 bases). Trimming shortened V by 2 bases and J by 4 bases, and 9 bases separated the two germline ends. The CDR3 totals 14 residues. Germline-derived CDR1 and CDR2 are SGHNT and YENEEA. CDR3 amino acids: CASSLMGAYNEQFF. For the CDR3, the DNA is TGTGCCAGCAGCTTAATGGGGGCTTACAATGAGCAGTTCTTC. Combining the CDR3 with reference TRBV11-3 and TRBJ2-1 gives the whole variable domain EAGVVQSPRYKIIEKKQPVAFWCNPISGHNTLYWYLQNLGQGPELLIRYENEEAVDDSQLPKDRFSAERLKGVDSTLKIQPAELGDSAVYLCASSLMGAYNEQFFGPGTRLTVL.

This clone was found once. The rearrangement links TRBV7-3 to TRBJ1-1, with a weak D call TRBD1 (6 bases). The germline V gene encodes CDR1 SGHTA and CDR2 FQGTGA. Trimming stripped 5 bases from V and 4 bases from J, with 14 bases between. This CDR3 contains 14 residues. Written as DNA, the CDR3 is TGTGCCAGCAGCCCCCAGGGGCCACGCACTGAAGCTTTCTTT. This encodes CASSPQGPRTEAFF.

The V gene is TRBV6-4, the J gene TRBJ2-1, with 12 bases that match TRBD2. The junction had 16 bases not matched to a gene; V was cut back by 5 bases and J by 8 bases. This CDR3 region has 18 residues. CDR1 is MRHNA, CDR2 SNTAGT, per germline. The CDR3 DNA is TGTGCCAGCAGTTATAACCCCCGAGCTAGCGGGGGGGCAGATGAGCAGTTCTTC. Amino acid sequence: CASSYNPRASGGADEQFF.

As DNA, the CDR3 is TGTGCCAGCAGCTTAAGAGGGACAGGGGGCTATGGCTACACCTTC. As protein: CASSLRGTGGYGYTF. The chain uses TRBV7-3 and TRBJ1-2; 11 bases are a match to TRBD1. V was pared by 1 base and J by 4 bases, with 2 bases of the junction left unmatched. The CDR3 consists of 15 residues. CDR1 is SGHTA and CDR2 is FQGTGA in the germline V gene.

The rearrangement uses TRBV6-5 and TRBJ1-2; D is unresolved. V was trimmed by 7 bases and J by 1 base, leaving 10 bases between them. In germline, CDR1 is MNHEY, CDR2 SVGAGI. The CDR3 runs 13 residues. CDR3 region: CASNGGNNYGYTF. CDR3 coding DNA: TGTGCCAGCAACGGCGGGAATAACTATGGCTACACCTTC.

This chain links TRBV9 with TRBJ2-1; 11 bases agree with TRBD2. In germline, CDR1 is SGDLS, CDR2 YYNGEE. The V and J ends lost 2 bases and 9 bases, in that order; junction bases with no gene match: 4. This CDR3 region has 14 residues. The DNA of the CDR3 is TGTGCCAGCAGCGTTAGCGGGGGGGCTGCTGAGCAGTTCTTC. Translation gives CASSVSGGAAEQFF.